These 28 T cell receptor beta chains were sequenced from one sample in a study of identical twins. A single record per CDR3 protein comes from TCRdb applying MiXCR to the 5' RACE reads. The top ten hold about 0.52% of the sample, which has 350,000 to 600,000 distinct CDR3 sequences, 14% seen once. The same data also went into a second study, on yellow fever vaccine responses in identical twins.

Source material: CD4+ T cells sorted from blood. The receptors were sampled from a woman under 30 in good health.

V is TRBV6-1 and J is TRBJ2-5; 7 nucleotides line up with TRBD1. Per germline, CDR1 MNHNS and CDR2 SASEGT. This CDR3 is 14 amino acids long. J gave up 4 bases and V 6 bases, and 8 bases lay outside the gene matches. The CDR3 protein is CASRESQGRETQYF. As DNA, the CDR3 is TGTGCCAGCAGGGAATCACAGGGGAGAGAGACCCAGTACTTC.

This clonotype has a handful of counts. The chain uses TRBV23-1 and TRBJ2-1; 10 bases fit TRBD1. Being an ORF, TRBV23-1 has a function that is uncertain. The junction had 3 bases not matched to a gene; V was cut back by 3 bases and J by 7 bases. This CDR3 comprises 14 residues. The CDR3 coding sequence is TGCGCCAGCAGTCACGGGACAGGGGAGAATGAGCAGTTCTTC. This encodes CASSHGTGENEQFF.

The genes are TRBV27 and TRBJ2-7; TRBD1 is a possible D gene (5 bases). CDR3 length equals 12 residues. V gave up 4 bases and J gave up 7 bases, with 11 bases separating them. CDR1 is MNHEY and CDR2 is SMNVEV in the germline V gene (reference sequence). This CDR3 is CASSSTESEQYF. CDR3 in DNA: TGTGCCAGCAGTTCGACAGAAAGTGAGCAGTACTTC.

The V and J genes are TRBV28 and TRBJ1-2, with D possibly TRBD1 on 5 matching bases. The germline V gene encodes CDR1 MDHEN and CDR2 SYDVKM. The CDR3 is 14 amino acids. Trimming removed 7 bases from V and 0 bases from J, with 12 bases in between. CDR3 nucleotide sequence: TGTGCCAGCACCGCCGGGGCGACTAACTATGGCTACACCTTC. Protein: CASTAGATNYGYTF.

This chain joins TRBV7-2 and TRBJ2-1, with D perhaps being TRBD1 or TRBD2 (5 bases each). This CDR3 is 15 amino acids long. V was pared by 3 bases and J by 3 bases, with 12 bases between. In germline, CDR1 is SGHTA, CDR2 FQGNSA. The DNA of the CDR3 is TGTGCCAGCAGCTTCGGGGCCAGAGTCTACAATGAGCAGTTCTTC. Protein sequence: CASSFGARVYNEQFF.

The V and J genes are TRBV4-1 and TRBJ2-5; D is possibly TRBD1 (6 bases). Trimming stripped 4 bases from V and 2 bases from J, with 11 bases between. This CDR3 contains 14 residues. Germline V CDR1 and CDR2: MGHRA, YSYEKL. CDR3 region: CASSPTGSQETQYF. CDR3 bases: TGCGCCAGCAGCCCGACAGGTAGTCAAGAGACCCAGTACTTC.

This clonotype was counted only a few times. The chain employs TRBV6-5 and TRBJ2-5; no firm D call. The CDR3 is 14 residues long. The germline V and J ends were trimmed by 8 bases and 0 bases, with 13 bases remaining between them. CDR1 is MNHEY and CDR2 is SVGAGI in the germline V gene. The CDR3 spells CASGSFGNQETQYF. In nucleotides, the CDR3 is TGTGCCAGCGGTTCTTTTGGAAACCAAGAGACCCAGTACTTC.

This clonotype was seen only a few times. The rearrangement links TRBV24-1 to TRBJ2-2; tentative D call: TRBD1 (6 bases). Germline CDR1 KGHDR, CDR2 SFDVKD. This CDR3 spans 13 amino acids. Trimming stripped 11 bases from V and 5 bases from J, with 14 bases between. CDR3 DNA: TGTGCCATACAGGGAGAGGAAACCGGGGAGCTGTTTTTT. It codes for CAIQGEETGELFF.

The chain has TRBV15 and TRBJ1-2; 9 positions agree with TRBD1. Per germline, CDR1 LNHNV and CDR2 YYDKDF (reference sequence). The CDR3 contains 18 residues. V dropped 3 bases and J dropped 4; count of bases not matched to a gene: 15. CDR3 residues: CATSRDRGPGQGAYGYTF. The CDR3 bases are TGTGCCACCAGCAGGGACAGGGGACCGGGACAGGGTGCCTATGGCTACACCTTC.

This clonotype was counted a few times. This chain uses TRBV2 with TRBJ2-3; 11 bases fit TRBD2. Germline CDR1 SNHLY, CDR2 FYNNEI. V trimming: 1 base; J trimming: 6 bases; junction bases outside the gene matches: 3. CDR3 length: 15 residues. The CDR3 loop reads CASSEVSSGRDTQYF. As DNA, the CDR3 is TGTGCCAGCAGTGAAGTGTCTAGCGGGAGGGATACGCAGTATTTT.

A few counts support this clonotype. The V gene is TRBV5-1, the J gene TRBJ2-5, with TRBD1 as a possible D gene (5 bases). Germline assignment: CDR1 SGHRS and CDR2 YFSETQ. The CDR3 extends over 16 amino acids. Trimming shortened V by 4 bases and J by 0 bases, and 16 bases separated the two germline ends. CDR3 loop: CASSRLRGAYQETQYF. The CDR3 coding sequence is TGCGCCAGCAGCCGCCTAAGGGGCGCGTACCAAGAGACCCAGTACTTC.

The genes are TRBV11-2 and TRBJ2-1, with 16 nucleotides matching TRBD2. The CDR3 length is 15 residues. Germline V CDR1 and CDR2: SGHAT, FQNNGV. The ends lost 5 bases at V and 9 bases at J; junction bases unmatched: 4. In DNA, the CDR3 is TGTGCCAGCAGCACCGGGACTAGCGGGGGGGGTGAGCAGTTCTTC. Its protein product is CASSTGTSGGGEQFF.

V gene TRBV20-1 combines with J gene TRBJ2-7; tentatively, D is TRBD2 (7 bases). Germline-derived CDR1 and CDR2 are DFQATT and SNEGSKA (reference sequence). The V end was cut by 7 bases, the J end by 3 bases, with 10 bases between. The CDR3 runs to 11 residues. In DNA, the CDR3 is TGCAGTGGCGGGGGCCACTACGAGCAGTACTTC. This gives the protein CSGGGHYEQYF.

This clonotype was seen many times. The V and J genes are TRBV5-1 and TRBJ2-2; the D is unclear. The CDR3 has 12 amino acids. Trimming stripped 0 bases from V and 6 bases from J, with 3 bases between. CDR1 is SGHRS and CDR2 is YFSETQ in the germline V gene. CDR3 in amino acids: CASSLEAGELFF. Written as DNA, the CDR3 is TGCGCCAGCAGCTTGGAGGCCGGGGAGCTGTTTTTT.

This chain joins TRBV30 and TRBJ2-1, with 15 bases fitting TRBD2. The V gene's germline CDR1 is GTSNPN and CDR2 SVGIG (reference sequence). With 8 bases clipped from V and 5 bases from J, the junction kept 4 bases outside the gene matches. This CDR3 comprises 14 residues. CDR3 region: CARRTSGGDNEQFF. The CDR3 coding sequence is TGTGCCCGTCGGACTAGCGGGGGGGACAATGAGCAGTTCTTC.

Only a few counts were recorded for this clonotype. The chain employs TRBV15 and TRBJ2-2; D call uncertain. Germline CDR1 reads LNHNV; CDR2 reads YYDKDF (reference sequence). Trimming left V 8 bases short and J 5 bases short, with 9 bases between. The CDR3 is made up of 12 amino acids. The CDR3 DNA sequence: TGTGCCACCTCCGTGGAAACCGGGGAGCTGTTTTTT. Amino acids: CATSVETGELFF.

There are a few counts of this clonotype. The chain has TRBV7-2 and TRBJ2-3; D call uncertain. There are 12 residues in the CDR3. Trimming shortened V by 4 bases and J by 6 bases, and 8 bases separated the two germline ends. Germline loops: CDR1 SGHTA, CDR2 FQGNSA. The CDR3 loop is CASSSAADTQYF. CDR3 in DNA: TGTGCCAGCAGCTCTGCTGCGGATACGCAGTATTTT.

This clonotype was observed many times. V is TRBV3-1 and J is TRBJ2-3; D remains unclear. The germline gives CDR1 LGHDT, CDR2 YNNKEL (reference sequence). Trimming removed 0 bases from V and 0 bases from J, with 13 bases in between. The CDR3 is 17 residues long. CDR3 sequence reads: CASSQDVGRISTDTQYF. The CDR3 DNA sequence: TGTGCCAGCAGCCAAGACGTTGGGCGGATAAGCACAGATACGCAGTATTTT.

There are many counts of this clonotype. A junction end diverges from the germline sequence, so it may reflect a read error. The CDR3 bases are TGTGCCAGCAGCTTGGGGGGATTCACAGATACGCAGTATTTT. Amino acids: CASSLGGFTDTQYF. The chain uses TRBV5-1 and TRBJ2-3; D possibly corresponds to TRBD2 (6 bases). Germline CDR1 SGHRS, CDR2 YFSETQ. There are 14 residues in the CDR3.

This clonotype was found a few times. The chain links TRBV24-1 to TRBJ2-7; the D is unclear. The CDR3 totals 12 residues. V lost 7 bases, J lost 5 bases, and 11 bases lay in between. CDR1 KGHDR and CDR2 SFDVKD come from the germline V gene. CDR3 region: CATSLGGHEQYF. The CDR3 coding sequence is TGTGCCACCAGCTTAGGTGGGCACGAGCAGTACTTC.

The chain combines TRBV5-1 with TRBJ2-7; 9 bases match TRBD1. This CDR3 region has 15 residues. V was clipped by 4 bases and J by 4 bases; unmatched bases: 9. Germline CDR1 reads SGHRS; CDR2 reads YFSETQ. This chain's CDR3 is CASSLSVGQGYEQYF. CDR3 nucleotide sequence: TGCGCCAGCAGCCTCTCCGTAGGACAGGGGTACGAGCAGTACTTC.

This clonotype occurred a few times. The chain joins TRBV15 to TRBJ1-4, with D tentatively TRBD1 (5 bases). This CDR3 region has 15 residues. V lost 1 base to trimming and J lost 7 bases, with 13 bases between them. Germline V gives CDR1 LNHNV, CDR2 YYDKDF (reference sequence). CDR3 sequence: CATSRGGQEGEKLFF. As DNA, the CDR3 is TGTGCCACCAGCAGAGGGGGCCAAGAGGGTGAAAAACTGTTTTTT.

This clonotype was counted many times. J is TRBJ2-1 and V is TRBV18; no clear D gene. CDR3 length: 11 residues. CDR1 and CDR2 (germline): KGHSH, LQKENI. V was pared by 6 bases and J by 5 bases, with 5 bases between. CDR3 nucleotides: TGTGCCAGCTCTAAGGACAATGAGCAGTTCTTC. Translation gives CASSKDNEQFF.

The chain carries TRBV20-1 and TRBJ1-2; no reliable D call. The V gene lost 7 bases and the J gene lost 0 bases, with 15 bases spanning the gap. Germline assignment: CDR1 DFQATT and CDR2 SNEGSKA (reference sequence). The CDR3 runs 14 residues. CDR3 nucleotides: TGCAGTGTTCCCTCAGGTTCCTCTAACTATGGCTACACCTTC. As protein: CSVPSGSSNYGYTF.

Notes on this clonotype: Relative to the germline gene, one junction end is altered; a read error may explain this. This chain links TRBV20-1 with TRBJ2-7; 8 bases match TRBD1. CDR1 DFQATT and CDR2 SNEGSKA come from the germline V gene (reference sequence). The CDR3 is 10 amino acids. The CDR3 DNA reads as TGCAGTGCGGGGTCGACAGGGGCCAACTTC. Its translation is CSAGSTGANF.

CDR3 DNA: TGTGCCAGCCGAGAGGGGACCGGGACAGGGGACGTTGAGCAGTTCTTC. Its protein product is CASREGTGTGDVEQFF. This rearrangement joins TRBV6-2 or TRBV6-3 to TRBJ2-1; TRBD1 matches 10 bases. Germline V lookup: CDR1 MNHEY, CDR2 SVGEGT. V trimming: 8 bases; J trimming: 9 bases; junction bases outside the gene matches: 16. This CDR3 has 16 amino acids.

This clonotype was counted between two and nine times. V is TRBV12-3 or TRBV12-4 and J is TRBJ2-4; D is ambiguous. The CDR3 has 13 amino acids. V was trimmed by 5 bases and J by 4 bases, leaving 9 bases between them. CDR3 region: CASSVLGKNIQYF. The CDR3 nucleotides read TGTGCCAGCAGTGTCTTAGGTAAAAACATTCAGTACTTC.

This clonotype has more than one count but fewer than ten. The chain uses TRBV7-8 and TRBJ2-7, with 12 bases aligning to TRBD1. CDR3 length: 16 amino acids. The ends lost 1 base at V and 6 bases at J; junction bases unmatched: 7. From germline, CDR1 is SGHVS and CDR2 FQNEAQ. The DNA for the CDR3 is TGTGCCAGCAGCTTAGGGGGACAGGGGGCCCGAAGCGAGCAGTACTTC. Its translation is CASSLGGQGARSEQYF.